This record concerns one T cell receptor (beta chain) sequence. This record comes from a study of blood T cell repertoires in COVID-19. Trimming left V 3 bases short and J 4 bases short, with 10 bases between. This CDR3 has 15 amino acids. Germline CDR1 is KGHSH and CDR2 is LQKENI. Study processing details: Amplification of reference gene primers was used by the study to estimate nucleated cell counts. Sequencing used immunoSEQ multiplex PCR; TCRdb keeps in-frame clones, though not all of them. The V and J calls and clone size come from that table; D and trimming were worked out from the DNA. The sample consists of tens of thousands of clones, 75% to 90% of them appearing once.

Sequencing was done on a sample of peripheral blood. The chain carries TRBV18 and TRBJ1-6; D not resolved. This TCR was sampled from a man between 60 and 75 years old with acute or convalescent COVID-19. The CDR3 here is CASSPPKSYNSPLHF. CDR3 in DNA: TGTGCCAGCTCACCGCCAAAGAGTTATAATTCACCCCTCCACTTT.